This TCR beta chain was profiled in a study of radiation and T cells in renal cell carcinoma. About the research overall: Nephrectomy followed 15 Gy stereotactic body radiation by 4 weeks.

The CDR3 sequence is 14 residues long. V trimming: 1 base; J trimming: 4 bases; junction bases outside the gene matches: 3. The germline CDR1 and CDR2 sequences are SGHRS and YFSETQ. For this clone: Its antigen remains unidentified.

Measured with immunoSEQ multiplex PCR; TCRdb has only the in-frame clones, and not every one. This table holds about 140,000 clones, over 65% found once. Stated time point: baseline pretreatment blood. This sample's treatment: 15 Gy SBRT to primary tumor, nephrectomy 4 weeks later. The study's findings and limits: In blood, top tumor clones expanded by 2 weeks, shrinking by 4.

The V call is TRBV5-1, the J call TRBJ2-7, with 9 bases aligning to TRBD2. This TCR was sampled from a woman in her forties or fifties with renal cell carcinoma. Sequencing was performed on blood, taken from a patient whose treatment included radiotherapy and nephrectomy. CDR3 sequence: CASSLSGGPYEQYF. CDR3 DNA: TGCGCCAGCAGCTTGAGCGGGGGGCCGTACGAGCAGTACTTC.